The next 22 T cell receptor beta chains were all read from a single sample in a study of shared clonotypes between healthy human individuals. CD45RO-negative, CCR7-selected cells formed the naive CD8 fraction, which excluded terminally differentiated effector memory CD45RA+ cells. Only in-frame clones appear in the TCRdb table, and some are missing; sequencing was by immunoSEQ multiplex PCR. This sample has approximately 600,000 clones; roughly 95% occur once, and the top ten carry over 0.09%. Sequencing input: naive CD8+ T cells sorted from blood. The receptors shown here come from a woman in her thirties in good health.

The V and J genes are TRBV10-2 and TRBJ2-2, with D perhaps matching TRBD2 (6 bases). The CDR3 is made up of 17 amino acids. The V gene's germline CDR1 is WSHSY and CDR2 SAAADI. The germline V and J ends were trimmed by 6 bases and 4 bases, with 21 bases remaining between them. The CDR3 coding sequence is TGCGCCAGCAGGACCAGATTGGGGGGTGCGGGCACCGGGGAGCTGTTTTTT. It encodes CASRTRLGGAGTGELFF.

V and J are TRBV27 and TRBJ2-7; D not certain. V was clipped by 5 bases and J by 2 bases, with 10 bases between them. The germline gives CDR1 MNHEY, CDR2 SMNVEV (reference sequence). The CDR3 extends over 13 amino acids. Here the CDR3 reads CASSDQVAYEQYF. CDR3 bases: TGTGCCAGCAGTGATCAGGTCGCCTACGAGCAGTACTTC.

Note on this clone: This sample includes further DNA sequences coding for the same CDR3. The chain joins TRBV19 to TRBJ2-3; no clear D. Trimming shortened V by 8 bases and J by 4 bases, and 7 bases separated the two germline ends. This CDR3 region has 11 residues. The germline V gene encodes CDR1 LNHDA and CDR2 SQIVND (reference sequence). The CDR3 protein is CASQGADTQYF. The DNA of the CDR3 is TGTGCCAGTCAAGGCGCAGATACGCAGTATTTT.

V is TRBV29-1 and J is TRBJ2-3, with 7 bases that match TRBD2. With V trimmed by 3 bases and J by 1 base, 7 bases remained unmatched. Germline V gene data show CDR1 as SQVTM and CDR2 as ANQGSEA. CDR3 length: 15 amino acids. The DNA of the CDR3 is TGCAGCGTTGACTCCGGACTAGTTGGCACAGATACGCAGTATTTT. This gives the protein CSVDSGLVGTDTQYF.

The rearrangement links TRBV7-8 to TRBJ2-3; D gene ambiguous. CDR1 and CDR2 (germline): SGHVS, FQNEAQ. The CDR3 contains 16 residues. V was shortened by 1 base and J by 1 base, with 12 bases between the two germline ends. CDR3 sequence (DNA): TGTGCCAGCAGCTTAGTCCGTGTGGCAGGCACAGATACGCAGTATTTT. This gives the protein CASSLVRVAGTDTQYF.

CDR3 region: CASSKNRGMNTEAFF. As DNA, the CDR3 is TGTGCCAGTAGTAAAAACAGGGGGATGAACACTGAAGCTTTCTTT. The chain uses TRBV19 and TRBJ1-1; 8 positions agree with TRBD1. V gave up 4 bases and J gave up 0 bases; unmatched junction bases: 4. Germline V CDR1 and CDR2: LNHDA, SQIVND (reference sequence). The CDR3 length is 15 residues.

The J gene is TRBJ1-1, the V gene TRBV19, with a possible D match to TRBD1 (5 bases). Trimming left V 3 bases short and J 3 bases short, with 14 bases between. Looked up from germline, CDR1 is LNHDA and CDR2 is SQIVND (reference sequence). This CDR3 contains 15 residues. The DNA for the CDR3 is TGTGCCAGTAGTATTCACGGGGGGTTAGACACTGAAGCTTTCTTT. Translating it yields CASSIHGGLDTEAFF.

The chain links TRBV29-1 to TRBJ1-4; D is undetermined. The germline V and J ends were trimmed by 6 bases and 0 bases, with 11 bases remaining between them. The CDR3 loop spans 14 amino acids. CDR1 is SQVTM and CDR2 is ANQGSEA in the germline V gene. The CDR3 protein is CSVLTLSTNEKLFF. The CDR3 nucleotides read TGCAGCGTGCTAACACTGTCAACTAATGAAAAACTGTTTTTT.

This chain uses TRBV2 with TRBJ1-2, with 8 bases that match TRBD1. Germline values: CDR1 SNHLY, CDR2 FYNNEI. With 2 bases clipped from V and 8 bases from J, the junction kept 7 bases outside the gene matches. The CDR3 totals 14 residues. DNA of the CDR3: TGTGCCAGCAGTGAATCTAGGACAGGGACCGGCTACACCTTC. As protein: CASSESRTGTGYTF.

The chain employs TRBV5-1 and TRBJ1-3; D is unresolved. V lost 1 base and J 3 bases, leaving 11 bases between the germline ends. Germline CDR1 is SGHRS and CDR2 is YFSETQ. CDR3 size: 15 residues. CDR3 loop: CASSLRGIFGNTIYF. The CDR3, as DNA: TGCGCCAGCAGCTTGCGGGGAATATTTGGAAACACCATATATTTT.

This clone has only one observation. The chain combines TRBV29-1 with TRBJ2-1; 7 nucleotides match TRBD2. The CDR3 extends over 15 amino acids. J gave up 8 bases and V 7 bases, and 17 bases lay outside the gene matches. CDR1 is SQVTM and CDR2 is ANQGSEA in the germline V gene. The DNA of the CDR3 is TGCAGCGCCACATCGGGGAGGGCCATGGAGGATGAGCAGTTCTTC. Translation: CSATSGRAMEDEQFF.

This clone appeared a single time. The chain has TRBV10-2 and TRBJ1-3; no clear D gene. In germline, CDR1 is WSHSY, CDR2 SAAADI. This CDR3 comprises 19 residues. V gave up 0 bases and J gave up 3 bases, with 21 bases separating them. This CDR3 is CASSESSPRLGTDGNTIYF. In DNA, the CDR3 is TGCGCCAGCAGTGAGTCGTCCCCGCGACTGGGAACCGATGGAAACACCATATATTTT.

This chain links TRBV27 with TRBJ1-5; unclear D gene. V was shortened by 5 bases and J by 3 bases, with 8 bases between the two germline ends. There are 13 residues in the CDR3. Germline assignment: CDR1 MNHEY and CDR2 SMNVEV (reference sequence). The CDR3 nucleotides are TGTGCCAGCAGTAAATCCTCCAATCAGCCCCAGCATTTT. This sequence encodes CASSKSSNQPQHF.

V usage is TRBV29-1 and J usage is TRBJ2-6, with 7 bases lining up with TRBD1. This CDR3 is built from 15 residues. V lost 7 bases, J lost 1 base, and 7 bases stayed unmatched. Germline V lookup: CDR1 SQVTM, CDR2 ANQGSEA. CDR3 loop: CSAGQDQSGANVLTF. CDR3 DNA sequence: TGCAGCGCTGGACAGGATCAATCTGGGGCCAACGTCCTGACTTTC.

This chain uses TRBV5-1 with TRBJ1-2; 7 bases align to TRBD1. The CDR3 totals 16 residues. The V segment lost 4 bases and the J segment 1 base; nucleotides outside the gene matches: 10. CDR1 is SGHRS and CDR2 is YFSETQ in the germline V gene. The CDR3 sequence is CASSPLGDSLNYGYTF. In DNA form, the CDR3 reads TGCGCCAGCAGCCCCCTAGGGGACAGCCTTAACTATGGCTACACCTTC. Complete variable domain (other parts from reference TRBV5-1 and TRBJ1-2): KAGVTQTPRYLIKTRGQQVTLSCSPISGHRSVSWYQQTPGQGLQFLFEYFSETQRNKGNFPGRFSGRQFSNSRSEMNVSTLELGDSALYLCASSPLGDSLNYGYTFGSGTRLTVV.

The CDR3 coding sequence is TGCGCCAGCAGCCGCACGCAGGGGGTGAACACTGAAGCTTTCTTT. Translation: CASSRTQGVNTEAFF. J is TRBJ1-1 and V is TRBV4-1; 7 bases are shared with TRBD1. Germline values: CDR1 MGHRA, CDR2 YSYEKL. CDR3 size: 15 residues. The junction had 5 bases not matched to a gene; V was cut back by 4 bases and J by 0 bases.

This clone is a singleton in its sample. This chain uses TRBV19 with TRBJ2-1; TRBD2 matches 11 bases. The CDR3 sequence is 15 residues long. Per the germline V gene, CDR1 is LNHDA and CDR2 is SQIVND (reference sequence). Trimming at V came to 3 bases and at J to 7 bases, leaving 5 bases not matched to a gene. The DNA for the CDR3 is TGTGCCAGTAGTATCACCGGGACTAGCGGAAATGAGCAGTTCTTC. Its translation: CASSITGTSGNEQFF.

The chain employs TRBV4-1 and TRBJ1-2; maybe TRBD1 (5 bases). Germline CDR1 MGHRA, CDR2 YSYEKL. V gave up 0 bases and J gave up 4 bases, with 9 bases separating them. This CDR3 region has 14 residues. DNA for the CDR3: TGCGCCAGCAGCCAAGAAGGGGCCGGCTATGGCTACACCTTC. It is translated as CASSQEGAGYGYTF.

The chain uses TRBV13 and TRBJ1-1; 7 bases fit TRBD1. Germline-derived CDR1 and CDR2 are PRHDT and FYEKMQ (reference sequence). The CDR3 covers 13 residues. The V segment lost 1 base and the J segment 7 bases; nucleotides outside the gene matches: 3. CDR3 sequence (DNA): TGTGCCAGCAGCTTAGTGAGGGGGCTTGAAGCTTTCTTT. As protein: CASSLVRGLEAFF.

V is TRBV4-2 and J is TRBJ2-2; D is possibly TRBD2 (6 bases). The CDR3 has 20 residues. The germline gives CDR1 LGHNA, CDR2 YNFKEQ. V lost 0 bases and J lost 4, with 24 bases in between. CDR3 sequence: CASSQEGALGGRRVTGELFF. The CDR3 DNA follows: TGTGCCAGCAGCCAAGAAGGAGCCTTAGGAGGGAGGCGGGTCACCGGGGAGCTGTTTTTT.

This CDR3 reads CASSPGLAGVYGGELFF. Here the CDR3 DNA reads TGTGCCAGCAGCCCGGGACTAGCGGGAGTGTATGGCGGGGAGCTGTTTTTT. The rearrangement links TRBV7-7 to TRBJ2-2, with 14 bases identical to TRBD2. Germline trimming cut 5 bases from V and 7 bases from J; bases unmatched to any gene: 9. CDR3 length: 17 amino acids. From germline, CDR1 is SSHAT and CDR2 FNYEAQ (reference sequence). The full variable domain, completed using reference TRBV7-7 and TRBJ2-2, is GAGVSQSPRYKVTKRGQDVTLRCDPISSHATLYWYQQALGQGPEFLTYFNYEAQPDKSGLPSDRFSAERPEGSISTLTIQRTEQRDSAMYRCASSPGLAGVYGGELFFGEGSRLTVL.

This clone came up once. The CDR3 region is CASSLSGSPYNEQFF. CDR3 coding DNA: TGTGCCAGCAGCTTAAGCGGGAGCCCCTACAATGAGCAGTTCTTC. The J gene is TRBJ2-1, the V gene TRBV13; 8 bases agree with TRBD2. The germline CDR1 and CDR2 sequences are PRHDT and FYEKMQ (reference sequence). The V and J ends lost 2 bases and 2 bases, in that order; junction bases with no gene match: 2. The CDR3 sequence is 15 residues long.